Listed here are 16 T cell receptor beta chains from one sample, sequenced in a study of blood T cell repertoires in COVID-19. Some clones are missing from TCRdb's copy, which holds only in-frame ones; the method was immunoSEQ multiplex PCR. The sample records about 190,000 clones, 80% to 90% being singletons. Material: peripheral blood. The receptors stem from a man aged 30 to 39 with active or convalescent COVID-19.

This clone was detected once. The CDR3 loop reads CASSDWVAKSSYEQYV. CDR3 coding DNA: TGTGCCAGCAGTGATTGGGTAGCGAAGAGCTCCTACGAGCAGTACGTC. This chain links TRBV2 with TRBJ2-7, with D perhaps matching TRBD2 (5 bases). This CDR3 has 16 amino acids. V was cut by 3 bases and J by 0 bases, with 15 bases left in between. Germline assignment: CDR1 SNHLY and CDR2 FYNNEI.

This clone was counted between two and nine times. The CDR3 DNA follows: TGTGCCAGCAAGGGGGACAGTTATAGCAATCAGCCCCAGCATTTT. Protein sequence: CASKGDSYSNQPQHF. This chain joins TRBV2 and TRBJ1-5; 7 bases match TRBD1. The CDR3 is 15 residues long. Germline V gene sequence: CDR1 SNHLY, CDR2 FYNNEI. V dropped 7 bases and J dropped 0; count of bases not matched to a gene: 6.

The genes are TRBV5-6 and TRBJ2-1, with D tentatively TRBD2 (6 bases). The CDR3 has 12 amino acids. Germline V lookup: CDR1 SGHDT, CDR2 YYEEEE. Trimming removed 0 bases at V and 10 bases at J, with 8 bases between. The CDR3 nucleotides are TGTGCCAGCAGCTTGGAGGGACTCGAGCAGTTCTTC. Translation: CASSLEGLEQFF.

The V call is TRBV5-1, the J call TRBJ2-2, with 8 nucleotides matching TRBD1. Looked up from germline, CDR1 is SGHRS and CDR2 is YFSETQ. The J segment lost 3 bases and the V segment lost 3 bases, leaving 7 bases of the junction unmatched. CDR3 length: 16 residues. The CDR3 region has the DNA TGCGCCAGCAGCTCGTCGGACAGGGAATACACCGGGGAGCTGTTTTTT. It translates to CASSSSDREYTGELFF.

The rearrangement uses TRBV4-3 and TRBJ2-1; weak D call: TRBD2 (6 bases). The V end lost 1 base, the J end lost 4 bases, and 14 bases lay between the germline ends. CDR3 length equals 16 residues. CDR1 is LGHNA and CDR2 is YSLEER in the germline V gene. The CDR3 DNA reads as TGCGCCAGCAGCCAAGGGGCTGCGGGGAAGTACAATGAGCAGTTCTTC. Translated, it gives CASSQGAAGKYNEQFF.

The chain links TRBV28 to TRBJ1-2; D is uncertain. The germline V gene has CDR1 MDHEN and CDR2 SYDVKM. V lost 4 bases to trimming and J lost 4 bases, with 7 bases between them. The CDR3 covers 12 residues. The DNA of the CDR3 is TGTGCCAGCAGTTGGTCCGGCTATGGCTACACCTTC. This codes for CASSWSGYGYTF.

The chain combines TRBV4-1 with TRBJ2-7; D perhaps matches TRBD2 (6 bases). Trimming stripped 1 base from V and 6 bases from J, with 10 bases between. CDR3 length: 13 amino acids. Germline V lookup: CDR1 MGHRA, CDR2 YSYEKL. CDR3 amino acids: CASSQVGSGEQYV. The CDR3 nucleotides read TGCGCCAGCAGCCAAGTGGGTAGCGGCGAGCAGTACGTC.

This chain uses TRBV19 with TRBJ2-3, with TRBD1 matching 9 bases. Germline V gives CDR1 LNHDA, CDR2 SQIVND (reference sequence). With 6 bases clipped from V and 0 bases from J, the junction kept 13 bases outside the gene matches. The CDR3 covers 18 residues. The CDR3 protein is CASSLRGQGISSTDTQYF. The CDR3 nucleotides read TGTGCCAGTAGCCTCAGGGGACAGGGAATTTCTAGCACAGATACGCAGTATTTT.

The chain recombines TRBV14 with TRBJ2-7; 7 bases fit TRBD1. The J segment lost 6 bases and the V segment lost 2 bases, leaving 7 bases of the junction unmatched. Germline V gives CDR1 SGHDN, CDR2 FVKESK. The CDR3 has 14 amino acids. CDR3 protein: CASSQITGALEQYF. CDR3 nucleotides: TGTGCCAGCAGCCAAATTACAGGGGCCCTCGAGCAGTACTTC.

This chain links TRBV27 with TRBJ1-3; tentative D call: TRBD1 (5 bases). With 1 base removed from V and 2 bases from J, the gap between germline ends came to 9 bases. Germline V gives CDR1 MNHEY, CDR2 SMNVEV (reference sequence). This CDR3 contains 15 residues. The CDR3 region has the DNA TGTGCCAGCAGTTTATGGGGGGAACCTGGAAACACCATATATTTT. This codes for CASSLWGEPGNTIYF.

The genes are TRBV7-8 and TRBJ1-1; TRBD1 might be the D (6 bases). CDR3 length equals 16 residues. Germline V gene lookup returns CDR1 SGHVS and CDR2 FQNEAQ. V gave up 3 bases and J gave up 5 bases, with 19 bases separating them. CDR3: CASSLGRQGRRTEAFF. The CDR3 DNA follows: TGTGCCAGCAGCTTGGGCCGGCAGGGGCGGAGGACTGAAGCTTTCTTT.

V and J are TRBV4-3 and TRBJ1-2, with 8 positions matching TRBD1. CDR3 length: 14 residues. Per the germline V gene, CDR1 is LGHNA and CDR2 is YSLEER. V trimming: 1 base; J trimming: 4 bases; junction bases outside the gene matches: 2. The CDR3: CASSQAGGGYGYTF. DNA for the CDR3: TGCGCCAGCAGCCAAGCAGGGGGCGGCTATGGCTACACCTTC.

This sequence joins TRBV9 and TRBJ2-1; 7 nucleotides align to TRBD2. CDR3 length: 15 residues. CDR1 and CDR2 (germline): SGDLS, YYNGEE. The V gene end was trimmed by 4 bases and the J gene end by 8 bases; junction bases not matched to a gene: 12. The CDR3: CASSRSPSGIDEQFF. The CDR3 DNA is TGTGCCAGCAGCCGTAGCCCCAGCGGGATCGATGAGCAGTTCTTC.

The chain uses TRBV13 and TRBJ1-3; the D gene is possibly TRBD1 (6 bases). The CDR3 loop spans 14 amino acids. Germline V gives CDR1 PRHDT, CDR2 FYEKMQ (reference sequence). Deletions cut 0 bases from V and 11 bases from J, with 14 bases between. CDR3: CASSLGTGPNPIYF. CDR3 sequence (DNA): TGTGCCAGCAGCTTAGGGACAGGCCCCAACCCCATATATTTT. The entire variable domain, with the rest obtained from reference TRBV13 and TRBJ1-3, is as follows: AAGVIQSPRHLIKEKRETATLKCYPIPRHDTVYWYQQGPGQDPQFLISFYEKMQSDKGSIPDRFSAQQFSDYHSELNMSSLELGDSALYFCASSLGTGPNPIYFGEGSWLTVV.

The V and J genes are TRBV9 and TRBJ2-1, with TRBD2 identical over 7 bases. V lost 5 bases, J lost 6 bases, and 8 bases stayed unmatched. Looked up from germline, CDR1 is SGDLS and CDR2 is YYNGEE. This CDR3 comprises 14 residues. CDR3 residues: CASSQGLSSNEQFF. CDR3 coding DNA: TGTGCCAGCAGTCAGGGACTATCTTCCAATGAGCAGTTCTTC. The whole variable domain, filled in from reference TRBV9 and TRBJ2-1, reads DSGVTQTPKHLITATGQRVTLRCSPRSGDLSVYWYQQSLDQGLQFLIQYYNGEERAKGNILERFSAQQFPDLHSELNLSSLELGDSALYFCASSQGLSSNEQFFGPGTRLTVL.

The chain uses TRBV6-5 and TRBJ2-7, with 7 bases lining up with TRBD1. Germline values: CDR1 MNHEY, CDR2 SVGAGI. Trimming at V came to 6 bases and at J to 2 bases, leaving 10 bases not matched to a gene. The CDR3 length is 15 residues. The CDR3 DNA reads TGTGCCAGCAGAGACGACCGACAGGGCCCCTACGAGCAGTACTTC. Translating it yields CASRDDRQGPYEQYF.